Below, 17 T cell receptor beta chains from the same sample are listed, as sequenced in a study of cytomegalovirus exposure and HLA in healthy donors. A multiplex PCR was run with 60 Vbeta primers and 13 Jbeta primers. The data were produced by immunoSEQ multiplex PCR, yet TCRdb's version contains in-frame clones alone and is incomplete. The sample holds approximately 240,000 clones, roughly 80% seen once. Sample: PBMCs. The source of these receptors is a woman aged 40 to 49 in good health and CMV-seropositive.

The rearrangement joins TRBV4-3 to TRBJ1-1; perhaps TRBD1 as D (5 bases). Trimming took off 1 base at V and 3 bases at J, with 18 bases between the two ends. The CDR3 consists of 17 residues. From germline, CDR1 is LGHNA and CDR2 YSLEER. The CDR3 loop reads CASSQGVGGGYDTEAFF. Here the CDR3 DNA reads TGCGCCAGCAGCCAAGGGGTCGGGGGAGGTTACGACACTGAAGCTTTCTTT.

J is TRBJ2-5 and V is TRBV5-4, with D possibly TRBD2 on 6 matching bases. CDR3 length: 12 residues. V shed 3 bases and J shed 5 bases, with 8 bases lying between them. Germline V lookup: CDR1 SGHNT, CDR2 YYREEE (reference sequence). CDR3 amino acids: CASSSGLETQYF. In nucleotides, the CDR3 is TGTGCCAGCAGCTCGGGACTGGAGACCCAGTACTTC.

This clone was picked up a small number of times. The chain couples TRBV9 to TRBJ2-3, with 11 bases identical to TRBD2. The CDR3 runs 18 residues. Germline V gene data show CDR1 as SGDLS and CDR2 as YYNGEE. Losses at the gene ends were 0 bases for V and 0 bases for J; bases not matched to a gene: 6. The DNA for the CDR3 is TGTGCCAGCAGCGTAGGGATAGCGGGGGGGGTTAGCACAGATACGCAGTATTTT. Protein product: CASSVGIAGGVSTDTQYF.

This chain joins TRBV18 and TRBJ1-1, with TRBD1 as a possible D gene (5 bases). CDR1 is KGHSH, CDR2 LQKENI, per germline. The CDR3 extends over 14 amino acids. V dropped 6 bases and J dropped 1 base, with 12 bases sitting between them. The CDR3 protein is CASSTTTANTEAFF. DNA for the CDR3: TGTGCCAGCTCCACCACGACAGCGAACACTGAAGCTTTCTTT.

For the CDR3, the DNA is TGCGCCAGCAAAAGAGGACTAGCGGGAGTGACGGGTAGCACAGATACGCAGTATTTT. Translated: CASKRGLAGVTGSTDTQYF. This chain links TRBV4-1 with TRBJ2-3; 13 nucleotides match TRBD2. V dropped 7 bases and J dropped 0; count of bases not matched to a gene: 13. The germline CDR1 and CDR2 sequences are MGHRA and YSYEKL. The CDR3 length is 19 residues.

Turning to this clone: An end of the junction differs from the germline gene, which may be a read error. The V call is TRBV30, the J call TRBJ1-2; TRBD1 agrees at 9 bases. The CDR3 is 12 amino acids. CDR1 GTSNPN and CDR2 SVGIG come from the germline V gene (reference sequence). CDR3 sequence reads: CAWGDRDYGHTF. The CDR3 region has the DNA TGTGCCTGGGGGGACAGGGACTATGGCCACACCTTC.

This clone was seen a handful of times. This same CDR3 is encoded by further DNA sequences in the sample. The CDR3 is CAWRTGRGYNSPLHF. The DNA for the CDR3 is TGTGCCTGGAGAACAGGGAGAGGTTATAATTCACCCCTCCACTTT. The rearrangement joins TRBV30 to TRBJ1-6; a weak D match, TRBD1 (6 bases). The V end lost 3 bases, the J end lost 4 bases, and 13 bases lay between the germline ends. Germline CDR1 and CDR2: GTSNPN and SVGIG (reference sequence). The CDR3 totals 15 residues.

The chain couples TRBV5-4 to TRBJ2-1, with D possibly TRBD2 on 5 matching bases. V was cut by 2 bases and J by 5 bases, with 8 bases left in between. The CDR3 has 13 amino acids. Germline values: CDR1 SGHNT, CDR2 YYREEE (reference sequence). CDR3 amino acids: CASSLADHNEQFF. Here the CDR3 DNA reads TGTGCCAGCAGCTTAGCGGATCACAATGAGCAGTTCTTC.

The genes are TRBV11-1 and TRBJ2-2, with a tentative D call TRBD1 (6 bases). Trimming took 1 base from V and 4 from J, leaving 16 bases between them. Per the germline V gene, CDR1 is SGHAT and CDR2 is FQDESV (reference sequence). This CDR3 has 17 residues. CDR3 amino acids: CASSLDVGTSATGELFF. CDR3 sequence (DNA): TGTGCCAGCAGCTTAGACGTCGGGACATCTGCCACCGGGGAGCTGTTTTTT.

The chain couples TRBV7-2 to TRBJ2-2; 8 nucleotides line up with TRBD1. The CDR3 spans 17 residues. From germline, CDR1 is SGHTA and CDR2 FQGNSA. Trimming removed 2 bases from V and 0 bases from J; junction bases left unmatched: 5. The chain's CDR3 is CASSLSGGATNTGELFF. The CDR3 bases are TGTGCCAGCAGCTTATCAGGGGGCGCTACGAACACCGGGGAGCTGTTTTTT.

For this clone: Its ends do not fully match the called genes, so a read error is possible. J is TRBJ1-1 and V is TRBV7-9, with 7 bases lining up with TRBD1. CDR3 length equals 18 residues. Germline V gives CDR1 SEHNR, CDR2 FQNEAQ (reference sequence). The CDR3 loop is CSSSLVSYRGQRNTEAFF. The CDR3 bases are TGTTCCAGCAGCTTAGTCTCTTACCGGGGACAGAGGAACACTGAAGCTTTCTTT.

J is TRBJ2-7 and V is TRBV4-2; weak D call: TRBD1 (6 bases). The CDR3 has 14 amino acids. The V gene lost 2 bases and the J gene lost 2 bases, with 10 bases spanning the gap. Germline assignment: CDR1 LGHNA and CDR2 YNFKEQ. The CDR3 sequence is CASSQSDRPYEQYF. Here the CDR3 DNA reads TGTGCCAGCAGCCAAAGCGACAGGCCCTACGAGCAGTACTTC.

The chain couples TRBV5-1 to TRBJ2-4; D gene unclear. Germline V gene sequence: CDR1 SGHRS, CDR2 YFSETQ. The V gene lost 1 base and the J gene lost 0 bases, with 8 bases spanning the gap. This CDR3 contains 15 residues. The CDR3 DNA is TGCGCCAGCAGCTTGTTTGCGGTAGCCAAAAACATTCAGTACTTC. This gives the protein CASSLFAVAKNIQYF.

The J gene is TRBJ2-7, the V gene TRBV9, with TRBD1 as a possible D gene (5 bases). CDR1 and CDR2 (germline): SGDLS, YYNGEE. Trimming left V 0 bases short and J 2 bases short, with 9 bases between. The CDR3 is made up of 14 amino acids. The CDR3 loop is CASSVEVGPYEQYF. Written as DNA, the CDR3 is TGTGCCAGCAGCGTAGAAGTGGGGCCCTACGAGCAGTACTTC. Full variable domain (outside the CDR3, taken from reference TRBV9 and TRBJ2-7): DSGVTQTPKHLITATGQRVTLRCSPRSGDLSVYWYQQSLDQGLQFLIQYYNGEERAKGNILERFSAQQFPDLHSELNLSSLELGDSALYFCASSVEVGPYEQYFGPGTRLTVT.

The gene calls are TRBV7-2 and TRBJ2-4, with 8 bases that match TRBD2. The CDR3 contains 18 residues. Per the germline V gene, CDR1 is SGHTA and CDR2 is FQGNSA. With V trimmed by 8 bases and J by 2 bases, 17 bases remained unmatched. The CDR3 DNA reads TGTGCCAGCGGCGAACGGGGGGGCTGGGAGCCAACCAAAAACATTCAGTACTTC. Translating it yields CASGERGGWEPTKNIQYF.

This chain uses TRBV4-3 with TRBJ1-2, with D possibly TRBD1 on 5 matching bases. This CDR3 has 16 amino acids. V gave up 0 bases and J gave up 2 bases, with 13 bases separating them. Germline V lookup: CDR1 LGHNA, CDR2 YSLEER. CDR3 protein: CASSQDPTGTNYGYTF. CDR3 nucleotides: TGCGCCAGCAGCCAAGATCCCACAGGAACCAACTATGGCTACACCTTC.

This clone was recorded a few times. The V and J genes are TRBV4-3 and TRBJ2-1; no firm D call. The germline CDR1 and CDR2 sequences are LGHNA and YSLEER. This CDR3 contains 14 residues. Trimming took 4 bases from V and 5 from J, leaving 12 bases between them. The DNA of the CDR3 is TGCGCCAGCAGCCCCGGGTCCCGGAACAATGAGCAGTTCTTC. It is translated as CASSPGSRNNEQFF.